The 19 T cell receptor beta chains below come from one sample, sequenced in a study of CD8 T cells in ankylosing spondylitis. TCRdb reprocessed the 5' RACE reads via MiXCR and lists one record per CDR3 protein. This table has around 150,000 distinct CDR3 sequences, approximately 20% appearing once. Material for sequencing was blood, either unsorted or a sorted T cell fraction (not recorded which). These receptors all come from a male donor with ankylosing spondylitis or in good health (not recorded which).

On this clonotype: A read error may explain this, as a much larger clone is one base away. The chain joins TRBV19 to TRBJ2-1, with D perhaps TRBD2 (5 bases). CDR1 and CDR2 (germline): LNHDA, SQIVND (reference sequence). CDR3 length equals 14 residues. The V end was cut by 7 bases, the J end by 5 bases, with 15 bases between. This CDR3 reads CASTPTGSHNEQFF. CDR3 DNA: TGTGCCAGTACTCCTACGGGATCGCACAATGAGCAGTTCTTC.

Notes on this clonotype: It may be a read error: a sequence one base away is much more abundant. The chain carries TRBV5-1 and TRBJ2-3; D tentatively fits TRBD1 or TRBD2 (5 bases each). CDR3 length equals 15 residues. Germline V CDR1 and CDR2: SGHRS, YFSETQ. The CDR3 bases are TGCTCCAGCAGCTCTCCCGGGGCGGATACAGATACGCAGTATTTT. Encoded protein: CSSSSPGADTDTQYF.

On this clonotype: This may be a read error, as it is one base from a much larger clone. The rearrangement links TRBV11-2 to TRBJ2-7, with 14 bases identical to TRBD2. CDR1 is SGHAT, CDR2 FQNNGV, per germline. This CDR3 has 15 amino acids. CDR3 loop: CACSWGLAGDSEQYF. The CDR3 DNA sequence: TGTGCCTGCAGCTGGGGACTAGCGGGAGATTCCGAGCAGTACTTC.

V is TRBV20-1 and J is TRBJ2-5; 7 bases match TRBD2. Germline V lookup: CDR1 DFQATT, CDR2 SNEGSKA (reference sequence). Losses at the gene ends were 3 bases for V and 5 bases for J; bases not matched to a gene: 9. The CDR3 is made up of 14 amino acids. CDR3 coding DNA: TGCAGTGCTAGGAGCGCGGGAGTTAGGGAGACCCAGTACTTC. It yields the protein CSARSAGVRETQYF.

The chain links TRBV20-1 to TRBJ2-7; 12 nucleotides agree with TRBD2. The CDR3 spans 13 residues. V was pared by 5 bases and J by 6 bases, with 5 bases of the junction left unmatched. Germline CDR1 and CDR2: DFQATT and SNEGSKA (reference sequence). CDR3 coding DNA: TGCAGTGCTCTAGCGGGAGGGCCGGGCGAGCAGTACTTC. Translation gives CSALAGGPGEQYF.

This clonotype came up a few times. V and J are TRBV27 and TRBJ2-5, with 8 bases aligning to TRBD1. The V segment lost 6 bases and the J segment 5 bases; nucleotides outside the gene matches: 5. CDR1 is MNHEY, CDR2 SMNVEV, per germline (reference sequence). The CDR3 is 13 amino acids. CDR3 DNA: TGTGCCAGCAGGTCAGGGGGCGGGGAGACCCAGTACTTC. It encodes CASRSGGGETQYF.

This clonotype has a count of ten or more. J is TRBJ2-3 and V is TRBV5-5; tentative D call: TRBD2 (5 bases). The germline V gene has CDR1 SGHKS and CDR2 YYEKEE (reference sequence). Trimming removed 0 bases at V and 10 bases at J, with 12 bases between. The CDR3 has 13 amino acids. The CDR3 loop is CASSLGRLSPQYF. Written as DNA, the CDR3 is TGTGCCAGCAGCTTGGGGAGACTATCCCCGCAGTATTTT.

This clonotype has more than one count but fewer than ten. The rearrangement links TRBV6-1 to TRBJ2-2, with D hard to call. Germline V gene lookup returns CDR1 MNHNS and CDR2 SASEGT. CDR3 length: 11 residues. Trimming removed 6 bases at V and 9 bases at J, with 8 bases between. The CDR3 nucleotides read TGTGCCAGCAGCGGAAACCGGGAGCTGTTTTTT. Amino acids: CASSGNRELFF.

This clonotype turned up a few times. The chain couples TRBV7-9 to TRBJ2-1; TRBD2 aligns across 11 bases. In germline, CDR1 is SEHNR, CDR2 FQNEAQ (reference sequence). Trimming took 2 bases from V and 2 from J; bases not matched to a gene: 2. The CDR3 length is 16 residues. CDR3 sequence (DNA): TGTGCCAGCAGCTTACAGACTAGCGGGACCTACAATGAGCAGTTCTTC. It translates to CASSLQTSGTYNEQFF.

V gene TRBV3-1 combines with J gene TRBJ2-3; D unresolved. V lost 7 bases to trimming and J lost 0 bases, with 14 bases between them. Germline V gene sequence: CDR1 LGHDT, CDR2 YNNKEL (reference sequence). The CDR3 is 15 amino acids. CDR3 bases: TGTGCCAGCACACCGGGTGGCACCAGCACAGATACGCAGTATTTT. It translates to CASTPGGTSTDTQYF.

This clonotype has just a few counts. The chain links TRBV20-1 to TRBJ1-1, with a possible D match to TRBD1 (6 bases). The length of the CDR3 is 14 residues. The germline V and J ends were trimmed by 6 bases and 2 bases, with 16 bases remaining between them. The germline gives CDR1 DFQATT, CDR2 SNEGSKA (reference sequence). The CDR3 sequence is CSADAGTLNTEAFF. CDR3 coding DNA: TGCAGTGCCGACGCCGGGACACTAAACACTGAAGCTTTCTTT.

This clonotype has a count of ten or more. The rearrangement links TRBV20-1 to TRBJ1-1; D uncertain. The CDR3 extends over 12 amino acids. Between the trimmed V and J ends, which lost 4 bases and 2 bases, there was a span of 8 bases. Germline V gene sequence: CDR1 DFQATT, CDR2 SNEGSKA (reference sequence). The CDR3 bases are TGCAGTGCTATCGGCCGCAACACTGAAGCTTTCTTT. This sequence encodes CSAIGRNTEAFF.

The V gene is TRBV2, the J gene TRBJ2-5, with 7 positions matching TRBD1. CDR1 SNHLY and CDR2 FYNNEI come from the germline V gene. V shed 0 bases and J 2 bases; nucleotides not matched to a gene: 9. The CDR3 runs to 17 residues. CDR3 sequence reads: CASSEALATGMQETQYF. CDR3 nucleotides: TGTGCCAGCAGTGAAGCGCTGGCGACAGGGATGCAAGAGACCCAGTACTTC.

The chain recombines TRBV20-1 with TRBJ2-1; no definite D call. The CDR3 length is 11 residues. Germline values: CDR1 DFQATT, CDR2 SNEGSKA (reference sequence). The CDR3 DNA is TGCGGTCTAGAGTCCTACAATGAGCAGTTCTTC. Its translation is CGLESYNEQFF.

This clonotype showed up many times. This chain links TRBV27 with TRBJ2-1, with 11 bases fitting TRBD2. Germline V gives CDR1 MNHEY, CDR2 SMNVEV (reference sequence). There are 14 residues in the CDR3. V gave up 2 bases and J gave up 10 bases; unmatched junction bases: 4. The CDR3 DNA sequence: TGTGCCAGCAGTTTAGCGGGACTAGCGGAAGAGCAGTTCTTC. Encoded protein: CASSLAGLAEEQFF.

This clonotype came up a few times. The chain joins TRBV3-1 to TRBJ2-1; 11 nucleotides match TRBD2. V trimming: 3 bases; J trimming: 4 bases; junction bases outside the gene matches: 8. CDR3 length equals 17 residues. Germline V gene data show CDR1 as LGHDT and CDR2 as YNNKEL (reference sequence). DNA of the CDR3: TGTGCCAGCAGCCAGGGACTAGCGGAGGGATTGTACAATGAGCAGTTCTTC. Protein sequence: CASSQGLAEGLYNEQFF.

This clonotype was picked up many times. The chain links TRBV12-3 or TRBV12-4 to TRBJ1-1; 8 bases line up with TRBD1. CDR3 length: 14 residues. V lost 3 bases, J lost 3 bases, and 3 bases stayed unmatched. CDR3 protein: CASSLSGGYTEAFF. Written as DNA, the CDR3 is TGTGCCAGCAGTTTGTCAGGGGGCTACACTGAAGCTTTCTTT.

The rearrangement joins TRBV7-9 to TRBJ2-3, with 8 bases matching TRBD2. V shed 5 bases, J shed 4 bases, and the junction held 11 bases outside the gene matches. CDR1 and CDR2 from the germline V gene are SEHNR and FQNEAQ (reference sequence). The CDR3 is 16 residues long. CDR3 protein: CASSPSPGLGADTQYF. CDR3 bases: TGTGCCAGCAGCCCGTCCCCGGGACTAGGGGCAGATACGCAGTATTTT.

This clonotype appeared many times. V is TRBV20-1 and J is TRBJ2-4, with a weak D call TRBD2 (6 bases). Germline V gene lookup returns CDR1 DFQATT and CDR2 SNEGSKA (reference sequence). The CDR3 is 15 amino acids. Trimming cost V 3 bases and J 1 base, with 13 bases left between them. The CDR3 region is CSASPFRGAKNIQYF. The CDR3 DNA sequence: TGCAGTGCTAGTCCATTTCGGGGGGCCAAAAACATTCAGTACTTC.